This entry lists 9 T cell receptor beta chains sequenced from one sample in a study of blood T cell repertoires in COVID-19. Clones were read by immunoSEQ multiplex PCR, and TCRdb kept only the in-frame ones, dropping some. The sample has approximately 290,000 clones, over 75% seen once; the top ten hold roughly 4.3%. The sample was PBMCs or T cells enriched from blood (not recorded which). These receptor sequences come from a woman aged 25 to 39 who had recovered from COVID-19.

This clone was picked up a small number of times. The J gene is TRBJ1-1, the V gene TRBV9; 10 bases align to TRBD1. The CDR3 spans 14 residues. J lost 6 bases, V lost 4 bases, and 6 bases had no gene match. Germline CDR1 is SGDLS and CDR2 is YYNGEE. DNA for the CDR3: TGTGCCAGCAGCCCGGGACAGGGGACGGCTGAAGCTTTCTTT. It translates to CASSPGQGTAEAFF.

V and J are TRBV7-3 and TRBJ2-5; 15 positions match TRBD2. The junction had 1 base not matched to a gene; V was cut back by 4 bases and J by 4 bases. Germline assignment: CDR1 SGHTA and CDR2 FQGTGA. The CDR3 totals 15 residues. The CDR3 bases are TGTGCCAGCAGCTCGGGACTAGCGGGAGGAGAGACCCAGTACTTC. Its translation is CASSSGLAGGETQYF.

CDR3 protein: CASSWGLAGLSVGFF. In nucleotides, the CDR3 is TGTGCCAGCAGCTGGGGACTAGCGGGGTTATCTGTTGGGTTCTTC. V usage is TRBV5-5 and J usage is TRBJ2-1, with 13 nucleotides matching TRBD2. The CDR3 has 15 amino acids. Germline CDR1 SGHKS, CDR2 YYEKEE (reference sequence). V dropped 3 bases and J dropped 15; count of bases not matched to a gene: 12.

The V gene is TRBV5-4, the J gene TRBJ2-3, with 7 positions matching TRBD1. Germline assignment: CDR1 SGHNT and CDR2 YYREEE (reference sequence). Losses at the gene ends were 0 bases for V and 1 base for J; bases not matched to a gene: 2. This CDR3 spans 15 amino acids. The CDR3 DNA reads as TGTGCCAGCAGCTTGGCGACAGGGCGCACAGATACGCAGTATTTT. Protein product: CASSLATGRTDTQYF.

The chain couples TRBV20-1 to TRBJ2-5; D is uncertain. V gave up 3 bases and J gave up 4 bases, with 9 bases separating them. CDR1 and CDR2 from the germline V gene are DFQATT and SNEGSKA (reference sequence). CDR3 length: 12 amino acids. The CDR3 bases are TGCAGTGCTAGTTCCGAGCGAGAGACCCAGTACTTC. It specifies CSASSERETQYF.

This chain joins TRBV30 and TRBJ2-7; D perhaps matches TRBD2 (5 bases). Germline V gene data show CDR1 as GTSNPN and CDR2 as SVGIG (reference sequence). The length of the CDR3 is 13 residues. Trimming cost V 0 bases and J 1 base, with 7 bases left between them. CDR3 in DNA: TGTGCCTGGAGTGTCGGGGATTCCTACGAGCAGTACTTC. Its translation is CAWSVGDSYEQYF.

The chain has TRBV19 and TRBJ2-1; D gene uncertain. The CDR3 contains 13 residues. CDR1 is LNHDA, CDR2 SQIVND, per germline (reference sequence). Trimming pared 1 base from V and 14 bases from J, leaving 15 bases between. Here the CDR3 reads CASSIGSAPPEFF. The CDR3 bases are TGTGCCAGTAGTATAGGCTCTGCGCCGCCTGAGTTCTTC.

The chain joins TRBV11-3 to TRBJ2-5; 14 bases map to TRBD2. This CDR3 spans 17 amino acids. The V gene's germline CDR1 is SGHNT and CDR2 YENEEA. Germline trimming cut 4 bases from V and 3 bases from J; bases unmatched to any gene: 7. CDR3 amino acids: CASSSTPGLAGEETQYF. The CDR3 DNA is TGTGCCAGCAGCTCCACTCCGGGACTAGCGGGAGAAGAGACCCAGTACTTC.

This clone showed up just a few times. This chain's CDR3 is CASAPGTWQGYTF. CDR3 bases: TGTGCTAGTGCCCCCGGGACATGGCAAGGCTACACCTTC. The chain has TRBV12-5 and TRBJ1-2; weak D call: TRBD1 (6 bases). CDR1 and CDR2 from the germline V gene are LGHNT and FRNRAP. The CDR3 is 13 amino acids. Trimming stripped 7 bases from V and 8 bases from J, with 17 bases between.